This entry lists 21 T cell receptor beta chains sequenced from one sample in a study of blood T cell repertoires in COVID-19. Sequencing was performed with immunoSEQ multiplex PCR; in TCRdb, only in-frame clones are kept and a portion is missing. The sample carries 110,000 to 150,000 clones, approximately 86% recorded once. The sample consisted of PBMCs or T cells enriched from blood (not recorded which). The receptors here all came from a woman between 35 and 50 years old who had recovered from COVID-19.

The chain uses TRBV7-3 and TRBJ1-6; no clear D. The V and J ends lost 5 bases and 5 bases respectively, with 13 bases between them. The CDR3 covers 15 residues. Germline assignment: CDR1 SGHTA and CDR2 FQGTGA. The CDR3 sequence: CASSPNGEDNSPLHF. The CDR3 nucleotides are TGTGCCAGCAGCCCTAATGGCGAGGATAATTCACCCCTCCACTTT.

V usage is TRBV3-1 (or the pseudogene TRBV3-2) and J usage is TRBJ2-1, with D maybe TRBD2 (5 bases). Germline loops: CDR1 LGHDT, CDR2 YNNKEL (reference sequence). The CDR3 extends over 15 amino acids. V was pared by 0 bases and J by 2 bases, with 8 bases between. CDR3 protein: CASSQERAAYNEQFF. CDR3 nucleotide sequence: TGTGCCAGCAGCCAAGAGCGGGCCGCCTACAATGAGCAGTTCTTC.

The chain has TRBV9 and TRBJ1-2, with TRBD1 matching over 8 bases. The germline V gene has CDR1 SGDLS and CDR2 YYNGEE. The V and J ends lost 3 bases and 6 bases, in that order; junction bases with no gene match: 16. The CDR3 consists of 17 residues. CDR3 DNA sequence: TGTGCCAGCAGCGGTGGGACAGGCCCTCAAGTCGTAGATGGCTACACCTTC. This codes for CASSGGTGPQVVDGYTF.

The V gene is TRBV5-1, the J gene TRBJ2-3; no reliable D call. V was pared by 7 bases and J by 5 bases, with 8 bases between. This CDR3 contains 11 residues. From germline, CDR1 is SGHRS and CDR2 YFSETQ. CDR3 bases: TGCGCCAGCCGAGAAAGAGATACGCAGTATTTT. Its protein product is CASRERDTQYF.

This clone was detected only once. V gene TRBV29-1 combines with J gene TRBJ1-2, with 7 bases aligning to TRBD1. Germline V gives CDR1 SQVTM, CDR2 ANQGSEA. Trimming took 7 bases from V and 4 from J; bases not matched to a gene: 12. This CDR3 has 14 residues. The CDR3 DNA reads TGCAGCGCTAGAGGGGGGACAGACGTCTATGGCTACACCTTC. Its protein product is CSARGGTDVYGYTF.

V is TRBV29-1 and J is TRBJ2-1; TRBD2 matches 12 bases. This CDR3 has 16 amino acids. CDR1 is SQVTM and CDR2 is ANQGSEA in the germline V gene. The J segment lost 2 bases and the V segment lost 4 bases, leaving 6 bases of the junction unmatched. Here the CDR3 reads CSVVGLAGPPYNEQFF. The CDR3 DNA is TGCAGCGTTGTCGGACTAGCGGGGCCCCCCTACAATGAGCAGTTCTTC.

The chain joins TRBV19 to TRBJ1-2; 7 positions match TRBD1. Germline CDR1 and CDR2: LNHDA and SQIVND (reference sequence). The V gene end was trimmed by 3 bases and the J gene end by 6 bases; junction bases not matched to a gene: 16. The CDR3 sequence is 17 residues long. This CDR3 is CASSIVGGDSGRDGYTF. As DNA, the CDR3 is TGTGCCAGTAGTATTGTAGGTGGGGACAGCGGAAGGGATGGCTACACCTTC.

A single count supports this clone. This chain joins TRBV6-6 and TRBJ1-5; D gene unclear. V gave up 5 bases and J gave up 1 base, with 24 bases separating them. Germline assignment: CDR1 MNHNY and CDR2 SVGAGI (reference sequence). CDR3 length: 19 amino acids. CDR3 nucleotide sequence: TGTGCCAGCAGTCTCCACCCCATCGCGGGTGTATCAAGCAATCAGCCCCAGCATTTT. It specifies CASSLHPIAGVSSNQPQHF.

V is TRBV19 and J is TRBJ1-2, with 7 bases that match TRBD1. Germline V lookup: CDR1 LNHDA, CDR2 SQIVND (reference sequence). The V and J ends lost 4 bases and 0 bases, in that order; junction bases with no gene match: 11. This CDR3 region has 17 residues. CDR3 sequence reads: CASSTRDRRSSNYGYTF. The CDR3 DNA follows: TGTGCCAGTAGTACCCGGGACAGACGATCTTCTAACTATGGCTACACCTTC.

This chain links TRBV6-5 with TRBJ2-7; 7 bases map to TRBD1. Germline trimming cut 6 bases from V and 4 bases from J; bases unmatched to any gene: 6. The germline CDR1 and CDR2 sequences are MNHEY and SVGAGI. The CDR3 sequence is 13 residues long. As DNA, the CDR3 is TGTGCCAGCAGCGGACAGGATCGTTACGAGCAGTACTTC. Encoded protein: CASSGQDRYEQYF.

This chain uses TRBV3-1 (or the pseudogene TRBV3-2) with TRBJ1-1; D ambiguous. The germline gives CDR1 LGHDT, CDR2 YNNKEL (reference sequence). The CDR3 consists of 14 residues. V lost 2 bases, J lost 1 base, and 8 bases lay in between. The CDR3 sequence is CASSQTAENTEAFF. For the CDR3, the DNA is TGTGCCAGCAGCCAAACAGCGGAGAACACTGAAGCTTTCTTT.

The CDR3 reads CASSRLAGEHEQFF. CDR3 nucleotides: TGTGCCAGTAGCCGACTAGCGGGAGAGCATGAGCAGTTCTTC. J is TRBJ2-1 and V is TRBV19, with 12 positions matching TRBD2. CDR1 is LNHDA, CDR2 SQIVND, per germline (reference sequence). With 6 bases clipped from V and 8 bases from J, the junction kept 5 bases outside the gene matches. The CDR3 runs to 14 residues.

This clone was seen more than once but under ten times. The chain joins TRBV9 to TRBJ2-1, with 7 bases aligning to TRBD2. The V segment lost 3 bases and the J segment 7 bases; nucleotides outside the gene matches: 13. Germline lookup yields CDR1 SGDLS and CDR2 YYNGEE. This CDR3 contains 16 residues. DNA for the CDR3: TGTGCCAGCAGCGGGATGACTAGCTCCTCTGGGAATGAGCAGTTCTTC. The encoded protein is CASSGMTSSSGNEQFF.

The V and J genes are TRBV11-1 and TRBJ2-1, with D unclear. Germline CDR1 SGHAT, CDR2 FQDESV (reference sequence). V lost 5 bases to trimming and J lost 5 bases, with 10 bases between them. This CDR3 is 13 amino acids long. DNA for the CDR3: TGTGCCAGCAGCGAGCGAATGCACAATGAGCAGTTCTTC. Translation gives CASSERMHNEQFF.

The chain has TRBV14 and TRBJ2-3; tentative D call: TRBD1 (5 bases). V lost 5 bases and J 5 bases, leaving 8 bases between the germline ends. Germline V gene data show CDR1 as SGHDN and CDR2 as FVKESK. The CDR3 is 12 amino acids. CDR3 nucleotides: TGTGCCAGCAGCTCCCAGGGAGATACGCAGTATTTT. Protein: CASSSQGDTQYF.

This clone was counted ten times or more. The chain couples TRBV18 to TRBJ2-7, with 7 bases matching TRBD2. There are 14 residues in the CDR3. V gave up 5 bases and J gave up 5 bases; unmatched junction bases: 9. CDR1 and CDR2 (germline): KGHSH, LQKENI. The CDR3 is CASSINGGDDEQYF. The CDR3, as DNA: TGTGCCAGCTCAATAAATGGGGGGGACGACGAGCAGTACTTC.

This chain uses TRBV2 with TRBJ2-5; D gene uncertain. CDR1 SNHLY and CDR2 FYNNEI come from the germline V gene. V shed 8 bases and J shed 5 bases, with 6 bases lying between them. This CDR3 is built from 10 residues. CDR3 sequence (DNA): TGTGCCAGCGCACGGGAGACCCAGTACTTC. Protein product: CASARETQYF.

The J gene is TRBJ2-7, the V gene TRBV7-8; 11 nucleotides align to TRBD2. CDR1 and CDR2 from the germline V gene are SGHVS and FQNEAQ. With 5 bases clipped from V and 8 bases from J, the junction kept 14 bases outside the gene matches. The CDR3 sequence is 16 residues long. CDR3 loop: CASSPTRLAGIAQQYF. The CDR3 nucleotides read TGTGCCAGCAGCCCCACGAGACTAGCGGGGATAGCGCAGCAGTACTTC.

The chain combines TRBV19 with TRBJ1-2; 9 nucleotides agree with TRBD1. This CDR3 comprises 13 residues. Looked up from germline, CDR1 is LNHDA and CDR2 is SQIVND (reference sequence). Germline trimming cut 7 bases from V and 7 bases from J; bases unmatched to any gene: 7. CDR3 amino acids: CASTLQGATGYTF. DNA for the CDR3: TGTGCCAGTACATTACAGGGGGCGACTGGCTACACCTTC.

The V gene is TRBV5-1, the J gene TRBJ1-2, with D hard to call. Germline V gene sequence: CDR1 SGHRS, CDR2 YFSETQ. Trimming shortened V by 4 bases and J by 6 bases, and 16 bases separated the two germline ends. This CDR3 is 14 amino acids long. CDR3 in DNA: TGCGCCAGCAGCGTACAGCCGTCTTCTGATGGCTACACCTTC. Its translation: CASSVQPSSDGYTF.

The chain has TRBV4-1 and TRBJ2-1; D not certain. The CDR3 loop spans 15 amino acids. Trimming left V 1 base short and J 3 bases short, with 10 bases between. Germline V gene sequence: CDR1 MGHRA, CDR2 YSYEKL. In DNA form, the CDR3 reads TGCGCCAGCAGCCAAGGCGAGTTACTCTACAATGAGCAGTTCTTC. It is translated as CASSQGELLYNEQFF.